The clone carrying this TCR beta chain was found a few times. Its target is not known. TCRdb passed the 5' RACE reads through MiXCR, listing each CDR3 protein once. This sample has over 250,000 distinct CDR3 sequences, with about 5% found just once. This sample is drawn from a study of T cells after yellow fever vaccination. Overall study findings and caveats: Reappearance after the booster was observed for most primary-vaccination clones (about 97% CD4, about 90% CD8).

Germline values: CDR1 LGHDT, CDR2 YNNKEL (reference sequence). The V and J ends lost 4 bases and 4 bases, in that order; junction bases with no gene match: 3. The CDR3 length is 15 residues. The source material was CD4+ T cells sorted from PBMCs, sampled on the day of the yellow fever booster vaccination. This TCR was sampled from a man between 18 and 35 years old who received the YFV17D yellow fever vaccine. The chain has TRBV3-1 and TRBJ2-1; 11 nucleotides match TRBD1. The CDR3 reads CASSPGQGVYNEQFF. CDR3 DNA sequence: TGTGCCAGCAGCCCGGGACAGGGGGTGTACAATGAGCAGTTCTTC.